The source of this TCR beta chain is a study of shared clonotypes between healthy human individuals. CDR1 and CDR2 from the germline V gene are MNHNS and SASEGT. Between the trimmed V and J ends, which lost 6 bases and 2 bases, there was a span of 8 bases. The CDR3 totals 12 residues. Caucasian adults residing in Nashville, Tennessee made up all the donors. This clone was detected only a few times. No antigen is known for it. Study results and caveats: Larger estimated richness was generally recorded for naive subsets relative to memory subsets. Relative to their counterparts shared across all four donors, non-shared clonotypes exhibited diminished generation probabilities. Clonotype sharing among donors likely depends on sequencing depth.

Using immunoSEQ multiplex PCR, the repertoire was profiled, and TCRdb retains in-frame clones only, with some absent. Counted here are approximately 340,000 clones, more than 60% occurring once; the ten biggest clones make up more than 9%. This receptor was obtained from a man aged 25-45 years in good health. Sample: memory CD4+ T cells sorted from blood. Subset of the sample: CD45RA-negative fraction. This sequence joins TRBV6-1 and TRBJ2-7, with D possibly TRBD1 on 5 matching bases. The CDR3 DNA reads TGTGCCAGCAGGCAGACAGCCTACGAGCAGTACTTC. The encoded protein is CASRQTAYEQYF.